These 27 T cell receptor beta chains came from one sample sequenced in a study of graft-versus-host responses after intestinal transplantation (dated by TCRdb to the early 2020s). For these TCRs, the target antigens are not known. This specimen's time point label, per the study, means: cells obtained before transplantation from donor or recipient. Library preparation employed the immunoSEQ multiplex PCR assay. This immuneACCESS table, as held by TCRdb, lists in-frame sequences with V and J called but not all clones. Of the missing ones, under half trace to an unresolved V gene in checked studies; the others have no known cause. The sample table contains 140,000 or so clones; only one count was recorded for around nine tenths of them. The ten largest clones add up to roughly 0.19% of the sample. The material sequenced was unstimulated CD4+ T cells sorted from spleen or lymph node cells, taken before intestinal transplant. Receptor source: a human donor who received an intestinal transplant.

A note on this clone: One end of the junction fails to match germline, which may point to a read error. V and J are TRBV28 and TRBJ2-5; TRBD2 agrees at 10 bases. CDR3 size: 15 residues. Looked up from germline, CDR1 is MDHEN and CDR2 is SYDVKM. The CDR3 here is CASSRELAGQGTQYF. CDR3 in DNA: TGTGCCAGCAGCCGAGAACTAGCGGGACAAGGGACCCAGTACTTC. The variable domain in full, with the rest retrieved from reference TRBV28 and TRBJ2-5, is DVKVTQSSRYLVKRTGEKVFLECVQDMDHENMFWYRQDPGLGLRLIYFSYDVKMKEKGDIPEGYSVSREKKERFSLILESASTNQTSMYLCASSRELAGQGTQYFGPGTRLLVL.

This sequence joins TRBV7-2 and TRBJ2-7; D possibly corresponds to TRBD2 (7 bases). The CDR3 has 16 residues. V lost 1 base to trimming and J lost 6 bases, with 19 bases between them. The germline V gene has CDR1 SGHTA and CDR2 FQGNSA. Here the CDR3 reads CASSLGAGGLWSEQYF. CDR3 nucleotide sequence: TGTGCCAGCAGCTTAGGGGCCGGGGGGCTTTGGAGCGAGCAGTACTTC.

The V gene is TRBV5-4, the J gene TRBJ2-1; D unresolved. The V end lost 2 bases, the J end lost 4 bases, and 10 bases lay between the germline ends. Looked up from germline, CDR1 is SGHNT and CDR2 is YYREEE (reference sequence). The CDR3 has 14 amino acids. The CDR3 loop reads CASSFRQVYNEQFF. The CDR3 DNA sequence: TGTGCCAGCAGCTTTCGACAAGTATACAATGAGCAGTTCTTC.

The genes are TRBV30 and TRBJ1-2; no definite D call. Germline V CDR1 and CDR2: GTSNPN, SVGIG (reference sequence). This CDR3 contains 13 residues. The V end was cut by 1 base, the J end by 6 bases, with 12 bases between. This CDR3 is CAWSAGNRDGYTF. In DNA, the CDR3 is TGTGCCTGGAGTGCCGGTAATAGAGATGGCTACACCTTC.

The V gene is TRBV5-4, the J gene TRBJ1-1, with a tentative D call TRBD1 (5 bases). Germline CDR1 reads SGHNT; CDR2 reads YYREEE (reference sequence). V was shortened by 0 bases and J by 0 bases, with 9 bases between the two germline ends. The CDR3 is made up of 15 amino acids. DNA of the CDR3: TGTGCCAGCAGCTTGGTAAGGGGTATGAACACTGAAGCTTTCTTT. Its translation: CASSLVRGMNTEAFF.

The chain links TRBV18 to TRBJ2-2, with 8 bases identical to TRBD2. The CDR3 is 16 residues long. The germline CDR1 and CDR2 sequences are KGHSH and LQKENI. Losses at the gene ends were 2 bases for V and 7 bases for J; bases not matched to a gene: 9. The CDR3: CASSPVFSGTGGELFF. CDR3 in DNA: TGTGCCAGCTCACCAGTTTTTAGCGGGACTGGCGGGGAGCTGTTTTTT.

This rearrangement joins TRBV6-1 to TRBJ1-1; 9 bases fit TRBD1. CDR3 length: 14 amino acids. CDR1 and CDR2 (germline): MNHNS, SASEGT. Trimming took 5 bases from V and 2 from J; bases not matched to a gene: 3. This CDR3 reads CASSRDRANTEAFF. As DNA, the CDR3 is TGTGCCAGCAGTAGGGACAGGGCTAACACTGAAGCTTTCTTT.

The chain joins TRBV5-6 to TRBJ2-7; maybe TRBD1 (5 bases). V lost 6 bases and J lost 5, with 21 bases in between. CDR1 is SGHDT, CDR2 YYEEEE, per germline. This CDR3 is 15 amino acids long. The CDR3 DNA reads as TGTGCCAGCATTGCCCTTCTGGGGCATGAAAACGAGCAGTACTTC. Its translation is CASIALLGHENEQYF.

This chain connects TRBV6-1 to TRBJ2-3, with D tentatively TRBD1 (6 bases). Germline V lookup: CDR1 MNHNS, CDR2 SASEGT. The V gene lost 4 bases and the J gene lost 2 bases, with 22 bases spanning the gap. The CDR3 runs to 18 residues. DNA of the CDR3: TGTGCCAGCAGTGCTAAGGCGCTCCGGGACATCCTCACAGATACGCAGTATTTT. It encodes CASSAKALRDILTDTQYF.

V usage is TRBV4-1 and J usage is TRBJ1-3; D is ambiguous. The CDR3 extends over 18 amino acids. Germline CDR1 and CDR2: MGHRA and YSYEKL. V was pared by 0 bases and J by 0 bases, with 15 bases between. The CDR3 reads CASSQDPGDSSSGNTIYF. The CDR3 coding sequence is TGCGCCAGCAGCCAAGATCCTGGGGATTCAAGCTCTGGAAACACCATATATTTT.

The J gene is TRBJ1-2, the V gene TRBV11-2, with a possible D match to TRBD1 (6 bases). The CDR3 length is 14 residues. Deletions cut 5 bases from V and 4 bases from J, with 14 bases between. Germline CDR1 reads SGHAT; CDR2 reads FQNNGV. CDR3 sequence (DNA): TGTGCCAGCAGCCCGTGGGACACTGTCTATGGCTACACCTTC. Protein: CASSPWDTVYGYTF.

The J gene is TRBJ2-3, the V gene TRBV19, with D tentatively TRBD1 (6 bases). Trimming removed 9 bases at V and 6 bases at J, with 19 bases between. There are 14 residues in the CDR3. The germline V gene encodes CDR1 LNHDA and CDR2 SQIVND (reference sequence). CDR3 DNA: TGTGCCAGCGAACAGGGCCCCCAATCGGATACGCAGTATTTT. It translates to CASEQGPQSDTQYF. Variable domain in full (rest from reference TRBV19 and TRBJ2-3): DGGITQSPKYLFRKEGQNVTLSCEQNLNHDAMYWYRQDPGQGLRLIYYSQIVNDFQKGDIAEGYSVSREKKESFPLTVTSAQKNPTAFYLCASEQGPQSDTQYFGPGTRLTVL.

The chain has TRBV10-1 and TRBJ2-2; perhaps TRBD1 as D (5 bases). This CDR3 has 16 amino acids. Germline V CDR1 and CDR2: WNHNN, SYGVQD (reference sequence). The V end was cut by 3 bases, the J end by 1 base, with 12 bases between. The CDR3 coding sequence is TGCGCCAGCAGTGACGACAGTCGGAAGAACACCGGGGAGCTGTTTTTT. It yields the protein CASSDDSRKNTGELFF.

The genes are TRBV18 and TRBJ1-2, with TRBD1 matching 7 bases. In germline, CDR1 is KGHSH, CDR2 LQKENI. The CDR3 totals 15 residues. J gave up 3 bases and V 4 bases, and 8 bases lay outside the gene matches. CDR3 protein: CASSRGTAVDYGYTF. DNA of the CDR3: TGTGCCAGCTCACGGGGGACAGCCGTGGACTATGGCTACACCTTC. Supplemented by reference TRBV18 and TRBJ1-2, the full variable domain reads NAGVMQNPRHLVRRRGQEARLRCSPMKGHSHVYWYRQLPEEGLKFMVYLQKENIIDESGMPKERFSAEFPKEGPSILRIQQVVRGDSAAYFCASSRGTAVDYGYTFGSGTRLTVV.

The chain recombines TRBV6-6 with TRBJ2-7; 8 bases map to TRBD1. CDR3 length: 15 residues. V dropped 7 bases and J dropped 1; count of bases not matched to a gene: 9. Germline V gene data show CDR1 as MNHNY and CDR2 as SVGAGI (reference sequence). This chain's CDR3 is CASTPIDRGSYEQYF. CDR3 sequence (DNA): TGTGCCAGCACCCCCATCGACAGGGGTTCCTACGAGCAGTACTTC.

This clone has just a few counts. This sequence joins TRBV11-3 and TRBJ2-1; no definite D call. Germline V gene sequence: CDR1 SGHNT, CDR2 YENEEA. The CDR3 runs 12 residues. The germline V and J ends were trimmed by 2 bases and 5 bases, with 4 bases remaining between them. The CDR3 reads CASSLRDNEQFF. For the CDR3, the DNA is TGTGCCAGCAGCTTACGGGACAATGAGCAGTTCTTC.

Here the CDR3 reads CASSIRGGSTEAFF. DNA of the CDR3: TGTGCCAGTAGTATACGGGGGGGGAGCACTGAAGCTTTCTTT. The chain recombines TRBV19 with TRBJ1-1, with D tentatively TRBD1 (5 bases). This CDR3 spans 14 amino acids. Germline loops: CDR1 LNHDA, CDR2 SQIVND (reference sequence). Trimming shortened V by 2 bases and J by 4 bases, and 11 bases separated the two germline ends. Variable domain in full (rest from reference TRBV19 and TRBJ1-1): DGGITQSPKYLFRKEGQNVTLSCEQNLNHDAMYWYRQDPGQGLRLIYYSQIVNDFQKGDIAEGYSVSREKKESFPLTVTSAQKNPTAFYLCASSIRGGSTEAFFGQGTRLTVV.

About this clone: The sample carries other DNA sequences with the same CDR3. This CDR3 is CASNPRQGGTQYF. DNA of the CDR3: TGTGCCAGCAACCCAAGACAGGGAGGAACCCAGTACTTC. The chain couples TRBV6-1 to TRBJ2-5; a possible D gene is TRBD1 (7 bases). The CDR3 has 13 residues. From germline, CDR1 is MNHNS and CDR2 SASEGT. V was trimmed by 7 bases and J by 8 bases, leaving 17 bases between them.

The table lists this clone with a count of one. This rearrangement joins TRBV27 to TRBJ2-3, with 9 nucleotides matching TRBD1. Germline V CDR1 and CDR2: MNHEY, SMNVEV (reference sequence). The CDR3 consists of 14 residues. J lost 1 base, V lost 6 bases, and 2 bases had no gene match. The CDR3 region is CASSRTGGTDTQYF. CDR3 nucleotides: TGTGCCAGCAGCAGGACAGGGGGCACAGATACGCAGTATTTT.

This chain uses TRBV30 with TRBJ2-7; maybe TRBD1 (6 bases). There are 12 residues in the CDR3. Germline V gene sequence: CDR1 GTSNPN, CDR2 SVGIG (reference sequence). V was cut by 6 bases and J by 3 bases, with 12 bases left in between. The CDR3 sequence: CACLPQGYEQYF. The CDR3 DNA reads as TGTGCCTGCCTTCCACAGGGCTACGAGCAGTACTTC.

This clone has just one count. The gene calls are TRBV19 and TRBJ2-5; 8 bases fit TRBD1. J lost 2 bases, V lost 5 bases, and 13 bases had no gene match. The germline V gene has CDR1 LNHDA and CDR2 SQIVND (reference sequence). There are 17 residues in the CDR3. The CDR3 sequence is CASSPRTRWTGQETQYF. In DNA, the CDR3 is TGTGCCAGTAGTCCGCGGACTCGTTGGACAGGGCAAGAGACCCAGTACTTC.

The chain has TRBV7-6 and TRBJ1-4; weak D call: TRBD1 (6 bases). The CDR3 is 15 residues long. Per the germline V gene, CDR1 is SGHVS and CDR2 is FNYEAQ. Trimming cost V 5 bases and J 10 bases, with 20 bases left between them. This chain's CDR3 is CASSGLQGSAGKLFF. In DNA form, the CDR3 reads TGTGCCAGCAGCGGGCTACAGGGCTCGGCGGGAAAACTGTTTTTT.

The sample holds a few counts of this clone. CDR3 protein: CAISESIKAVGGLAFF. In DNA form, the CDR3 reads TGTGCCATCAGTGAGTCGATAAAGGCGGTTGGTGGGCTGGCTTTCTTT. The rearrangement joins TRBV10-3 to TRBJ1-1; D not certain. Germline lookup yields CDR1 ENHRY and CDR2 SYGVKD. V shed 0 bases and J shed 11 bases, with 22 bases lying between them. CDR3 length: 16 residues.

The genes are TRBV19 and TRBJ1-5; TRBD1 might be the D (5 bases). The CDR3 length is 17 residues. Germline CDR1 is LNHDA and CDR2 is SQIVND (reference sequence). Trimming stripped 5 bases from V and 4 bases from J, with 21 bases between. The CDR3 spells CASSAKGVGVWNQPQHF. Written as DNA, the CDR3 is TGTGCCAGTAGTGCCAAAGGGGTGGGGGTGTGGAATCAGCCCCAGCATTTT.

The chain has TRBV9 and TRBJ2-7; a weak D match, TRBD1 (6 bases). The germline CDR1 and CDR2 sequences are SGDLS and YYNGEE. The CDR3 runs to 15 residues. V shed 0 bases and J shed 4 bases, with 14 bases lying between them. In DNA, the CDR3 is TGTGCCAGCAGCGTAGGGTTAACAGGGTGGTACGAGCAGTACTTC. This sequence encodes CASSVGLTGWYEQYF.

The rearrangement links TRBV7-2 to TRBJ1-2; D is ambiguous. The CDR3 is 14 residues long. Germline assignment: CDR1 SGHTA and CDR2 FQGNSA. Trimming cost V 5 bases and J 7 bases, with 17 bases left between them. The CDR3 is CASSTLLSWGGYTF. CDR3 coding DNA: TGTGCCAGCAGCACTTTGCTTTCGTGGGGTGGCTACACCTTC. The full variable domain, completed using reference TRBV7-2 and TRBJ1-2, is GAGVSQSPSNKVTEKGKDVELRCDPISGHTALYWYRQSLGQGLEFLIYFQGNSAPDKSGLPSDRFSAERTGGSVSTLTIQRTQQEDSAVYLCASSTLLSWGGYTFGSGTRLTVV.

The J gene is TRBJ2-3, the V gene TRBV15; TRBD1 or TRBD2 may be the D gene (5 bases each). The germline V gene encodes CDR1 LNHNV and CDR2 YYDKDF (reference sequence). Between the trimmed V and J ends, which lost 0 bases and 2 bases, there was a span of 15 bases. The CDR3 runs 17 residues. The CDR3 reads CATSRDLARGLTDTQYF. CDR3 DNA sequence: TGTGCCACCAGCAGAGATTTGGCCCGGGGCCTCACAGATACGCAGTATTTT.